This paragraph reports one TCR beta chain. Its cognate antigen is unknown. Clones were sequenced by immunoSEQ multiplex PCR, and TCRdb holds only the in-frame ones, with some missing. Of 70,000 or so clones listed, about four fifths are singletons. Pools of viral peptides were used by the ViraFEST assay to expand antigen-specific CD4+ T cells ahead of sequencing. Following an approximately eleven-day culture, CD4+ T cells were purified. Vaccine recipients lacked prior SARS-CoV-2 infection and had negative nucleocapsid antibodies. This sample stems from a study of vaccination effects on CD4 cells after COVID-19. Study at large: Vaccination of participants consisted of two doses of either the BNT162b2 or mRNA-1273 vaccine.

With 0 bases clipped from V and 4 bases from J, the junction kept 8 bases outside the gene matches. The germline V gene encodes CDR1 SGDLS and CDR2 YYNGEE. The CDR3 runs to 17 residues. The sequencing used CD4+ T cells from PBMCs cultured with SARS-CoV-2 spike peptides, collected before COVID-19 vaccination. The sequence was obtained from a human donor who received a COVID-19 vaccine. The V and J genes are TRBV9 and TRBJ2-1; 9 bases map to TRBD1. This CDR3 is CASSVGLRDRAYNEQFF. DNA of the CDR3: TGTGCCAGCAGCGTAGGTCTGAGGGACAGGGCTTACAATGAGCAGTTCTTC.